The rows below give T cell receptor beta chains drawn from one sample of a study of T cells in Graves' hyperthyroidism and ophthalmopathy. TCRdb re-called the multiplex PCR reads with MiXCR, one entry per CDR3 protein. The sample lists under 450,000 distinct CDR3 sequences, more than 15% occurring once. Sequencing used blood. The receptor source for this set is a woman aged 18 to 35 with Graves' hyperthyroidism. The CDR3 runs from the conserved cysteine through the conserved F or W. A D gene is named only where the DNA matches it firmly. Size is stated for part of the rows, as once, few or many counts, or as a class when the clone is expanded.

j_call v_call cdr3_length clone_size d_call cdr3_nt cdr3_aa
TRBJ2-7 TRBV11-3 15 once TRBD1 TGTGCCAGCAGCCGAACGACAGGGGGGGAATACGAGCAGTACTTC CASSRTTGGEYEQYF
TRBJ2-1 TRBV10-3 14 NA TRBD2 TGTGCCATCAGAACGGGGGGGCGTGGCAATGCGCAGTTCTTC CAIRTGGRGNAQFF
TRBJ2-2 TRBV4-1 15 few TRBD1 TGCGCCAGCAGCCAAGAAGACAGGGTCACCGGGGAGCTGTTTTTT CASSQEDRVTGELFF
TRBJ2-3 TRBV2 16 many TRBD2 TGTGCCAGCAGTGTAACTAGCGGGAGGGTAACAGATACGCAGTATTTT CASSVTSGRVTDTQYF
TRBJ2-1 TRBV7-2 12 many TRBD1 TGTGCCAGCAGCGACAGACAGGGGCAGCAGTTCTTC CASSDRQGQQFF
TRBJ1-2 TRBV29-1 11 few NA TGCAGCGTTGAAGAAAGGAGGTTCTACACCTTC CSVEERRFYTF
TRBJ2-5 TRBV6-5 14 NA NA TGTGCCAGCAGTTACTTCGGGGTAAAGGAGACCCAGTACTTC CASSYFGVKETQYF
TRBJ2-3 TRBV20-1 15 few NA TGCAGTGCACCCGACCCTCGACCCGGGACAGATACGCAGTATTTT CSAPDPRPGTDTQYF
TRBJ2-7 TRBV3-1 15 many TRBD2 TGTGCCAGCAGCCATGGCCCTAGCGGGGGCTACGAGCAGTACTTC CASSHGPSGGYEQYF
TRBJ2-1 TRBV6-1 15 many TRBD2 TGTGCCACTACGACTAGCGGAAGCTCCTACAATGAGCAGTTCTTC CATTTSGSSYNEQFF
TRBJ1-6 TRBV6-5 18 many NA TGTGCCAGCAGTTACTCGATGCCAAGGGCGACCTATAATTCACCCCTCCACTTT CASSYSMPRATYNSPLHF
TRBJ2-4 TRBV2 14 many TRBD1 TGTGCCAGCAGTGAAGACAGGGGCTGGGGCATTCAGTACTTC CASSEDRGWGIQYF
TRBJ1-1 TRBV10-1 14 many NA TGCGCCAGCAGTCCAGGAAGGGGGAACACTGAAGCTTTCTTT CASSPGRGNTEAFF
TRBJ2-5 TRBV3-1 16 NA NA TGTGCCAGCAGCCAAGTTCCCGGGCATCTTCAAGAGACCCAGTACTTC CASSQVPGHLQETQYF
TRBJ2-5 TRBV7-2 14 NA NA TGTGCCAGCAGCTTAGTGGACCAGCAAGAGACCCAGTACTTC CASSLVDQQETQYF
TRBJ1-1 TRBV30 13 many NA TGTGCCTGGGACCGGGGTGTTGGCACTGAAGCTTTCTTT CAWDRGVGTEAFF
TRBJ1-2 TRBV18 15 many NA TGTGCCAGCTCCCCCCTTGGGGAGTCTCCCCTTGGCTACACCTTC CASSPLGESPLGYTF
TRBJ2-1 TRBV15 18 many TRBD2 TGTGCCACCAGCAGAGAAGCGGGAGGATCGAGCTCCTACAATGAGCAGTTCTTC CATSREAGGSSSYNEQFF
TRBJ1-2 TRBV6-1 16 many TRBD1 TGTGCCAGCAGCTCCGGGACAGGGAGGGTTAGCTATGGCTACACCTTC CASSSGTGRVSYGYTF
TRBJ1-1 TRBV14 14 NA NA TGTGCCAGCAGCCAAATAGCCGCCCGCACTGAAGCTTTCTTT CASSQIAARTEAFF
TRBJ1-2 TRBV7-9 13 many NA TGTGCCAGCAGCTTCCGGGGAGGAGGGGGCTACACCTTC CASSFRGGGGYTF
TRBJ2-7 TRBV27 17 many TRBD1 TGTGCCAGCAGTTTAGGATTCCCGGGACAGGCGACCTACGAGCAGTACTTC CASSLGFPGQATYEQYF
TRBJ1-2 TRBV28 19 many NA TGTGCCAGCAGTTTATGGCTTCTGCTACCACATCGAGTCAGTCATGGCTACACCTTC CASSLWLLLPHRVSHGYTF
TRBJ1-5 TRBV10-3 15 NA NA TGTGCCATCAGTGAGTCGTTCTATAGCAATCAGCCCCAGCATTTT CAISESFYSNQPQHF
TRBJ2-3 TRBV12-3/TRBV12-4 15 many NA TGTGCCAGCAGTTTTGATGGGGTATTTGCAGATACGCAGTATTTT CASSFDGVFADTQYF
TRBJ1-1 TRBV27 13 many NA TGTGCCAGCAGTTTTGAGGGATACACTGAAGCTTTCTTT CASSFEGYTEAFF
TRBJ2-2 TRBV4-1 14 few TRBD2 TGCGCCAGCAGCCAAGGGACTAGACCCGGGGAGCTGTTTTTT CASSQGTRPGELFF
TRBJ2-5 TRBV20-1 11 many NA TGCAGTGCTAGGAAGGGGGAGACCCAGTACTTC CSARKGETQYF
TRBJ1-1 TRBV19 14 few NA TGTGCCAGTAGTCAACGGGCTTTAAACACTGAAGCTTTCTTT CASSQRALNTEAFF
TRBJ2-7 TRBV6-2/TRBV6-3 14 many NA TGTGCCAGCAGCCCGCCGGGCGGATCCTACGAGCAGTACTTC CASSPPGGSYEQYF
TRBJ2-1 TRBV7-6 15 NA TRBD2 TGTGCCAGCAGCTTAGCGGGAGGGGACTACAATGAGCAGTTCTTC CASSLAGGDYNEQFF
TRBJ2-1 TRBV11-1 13 many NA TGTGCCAGCAGCCACGGGGACATCAATGAGCAGTTCTTC CASSHGDINEQFF
TRBJ2-7 TRBV20-1 14 many TRBD2 TGCAGTGCTAGTCGGCGGGAGGGCCGCTACGAGCAGTACTTC CSASRREGRYEQYF
TRBJ2-5 TRBV12-3/TRBV12-4 15 NA TRBD2 TGTGCCAGCAGTCGAGGGACTAGCGGTAAAGAGACCCAGTACTTC CASSRGTSGKETQYF
TRBJ1-2 TRBV4-2 17 few NA TGTGCCAGCAGCCCAAGGGCCACAGCTAAAGCTGGGTATGGCTACACCTTC CASSPRATAKAGYGYTF
TRBJ1-4 TRBV30 16 many NA TGTGCCTGGAGTCCCAGGTGGCCTGAGGAGGATGAAAAACTGTTTTTT CAWSPRWPEEDEKLFF